The 26 T cell receptor beta chains in this list originate from one sample, sequenced in a study of low-dose radiotherapy and immunotherapy resistance in tumors. Priming of first-strand cDNA relied on TRAV- and TRBV-specific primers (covering alpha and beta chains). TCR amplification ran approximately 20 PCR cycles using constant-region and V-primer adapter primers. TCRdb passed the reads through MiXCR, listing each CDR3 protein once. The data hold 95,000 to 100,000 distinct CDR3 sequences, with 20% observed a single time. Time point described: after trial treatment. Treatment of the sample: LDRT plus nivolumab, ipilimumab, low-dose cyclophosphamide and aspirin (RACIN trial). Sequenced material: PBMCs, taken after low-dose radiotherapy plus immunotherapy. The receptors originated from a male donor with prostate cancer.

This clonotype occurred a few times. The chain carries TRBV25-1 and TRBJ2-1; TRBD2 is a possible D gene (6 bases). From germline, CDR1 is MGHDK and CDR2 SYGVNS. With 1 base removed from V and 6 bases from J, the gap between germline ends came to 7 bases. This CDR3 comprises 13 residues. The CDR3 nucleotides read TGTGCCAGCAGTGAATTGGGGGGCAATGAGCAGTTCTTC. It encodes CASSELGGNEQFF.

This clonotype was counted at least ten times. The chain couples TRBV14 to TRBJ1-2, with D possibly TRBD1 on 5 matching bases. The CDR3 loop spans 15 amino acids. The germline V and J ends were trimmed by 0 bases and 4 bases, with 12 bases remaining between them. Germline V CDR1 and CDR2: SGHDN, FVKESK. CDR3 in amino acids: CASSQDQDIFYGYTF. The DNA of the CDR3 is TGTGCCAGCAGCCAAGATCAGGACATTTTCTATGGCTACACCTTC.

This clonotype was observed many times. The chain has TRBV20-1 and TRBJ2-5, with 7 positions matching TRBD2. The CDR3 length is 11 residues. Looked up from germline, CDR1 is DFQATT and CDR2 is SNEGSKA (reference sequence). Here the CDR3 DNA reads TGCGGGGGGGGGATTTTTGAGACCCAGTACTTC. Amino acid sequence: CGGGIFETQYF.

Regarding this clonotype: With only one base between it and a far larger clone, this is likely a read error. The chain is built from TRBV4-1 and TRBJ2-1, with 10 bases that match TRBD1. In germline, CDR1 is MGHRA, CDR2 YSYEKL. The CDR3 runs 17 residues. With 4 bases clipped from V and 10 bases from J, the junction kept 16 bases outside the gene matches. The CDR3 region is CASSPQGGTGDDYEQFF. CDR3 in DNA: TGCGCCAGCAGCCCACAGGGCGGGACAGGGGACGACTACGAGCAGTTCTTC.

This clonotype appeared many times. This rearrangement joins TRBV4-1 to TRBJ2-2, with 14 bases fitting TRBD2. The CDR3 totals 18 residues. The germline gives CDR1 MGHRA, CDR2 YSYEKL. With V trimmed by 0 bases and J by 1 base, 1 base remained unmatched. This CDR3 reads CASSQEGTSGGNTGELFF. DNA for the CDR3: TGCGCCAGCAGCCAAGAGGGGACTAGCGGGGGGAACACCGGGGAGCTGTTTTTT.

This clonotype was seen repeatedly, ten times or more. This chain uses TRBV18 with TRBJ2-1, with 7 bases identical to TRBD2. V lost 2 bases and J lost 7; bases outside the gene matches: 5. Per the germline V gene, CDR1 is KGHSH and CDR2 is LQKENI. This CDR3 comprises 14 residues. This CDR3 reads CASSPIQGGNEQFF. For the CDR3, the DNA is TGTGCCAGCTCACCAATCCAGGGAGGGAATGAGCAGTTCTTC. Full variable domain (outside the CDR3, taken from reference TRBV18 and TRBJ2-1): NAGVMQNPRHLVRRRGQEARLRCSPMKGHSHVYWYRQLPEEGLKFMVYLQKENIIDESGMPKERFSAEFPKEGPSILRIQQVVRGDSAAYFCASSPIQGGNEQFFGPGTRLTVL.

This clonotype was seen many times. The CDR3 DNA is TGCAGCGCAATCAGGGGAAACACTGAAGCTTTCTTT. Translating it yields CSAIRGNTEAFF. The rearrangement joins TRBV29-1 to TRBJ1-1; D is possibly TRBD1 (6 bases). Trimming pared 7 bases from V and 2 bases from J, leaving 11 bases between. Per germline, CDR1 SQVTM and CDR2 ANQGSEA. The CDR3 consists of 12 residues.

This clonotype occurred a few times. The V gene is TRBV7-9, the J gene TRBJ2-5, with 8 nucleotides matching TRBD1. V was pared by 5 bases and J by 13 bases, with 15 bases of the junction left unmatched. CDR1 SEHNR and CDR2 FQNEAQ come from the germline V gene (reference sequence). There are 14 residues in the CDR3. CDR3 nucleotides: TGTGCCAGCAGCCGAGCCCGACAGGGGCCGACTGTGTACTTC. The encoded protein is CASSRARQGPTVYF.

This chain links TRBV29-1 with TRBJ1-4, with D unresolved. The CDR3 totals 12 residues. The germline V gene encodes CDR1 SQVTM and CDR2 ANQGSEA. The V end was cut by 1 base, the J end by 8 bases, with 8 bases between. As DNA, the CDR3 is TGCAGCGTTGAAGGTGGTGCCGAAAAACTGTTTTTT. Its protein is CSVEGGAEKLFF.

This clonotype was observed many times. This rearrangement joins TRBV5-4 to TRBJ2-7; 10 bases match TRBD1. The germline V gene encodes CDR1 SGHNT and CDR2 YYREEE (reference sequence). J was trimmed by 7 bases and V by 3 bases; bases with no gene match: 7. The CDR3 is 14 amino acids. In nucleotides, the CDR3 is TGTGCCAGCAGCTCCGGGACAGGGGAAAAAGAGCAGTACTTC. It translates to CASSSGTGEKEQYF.

This clonotype came up many times. The chain has TRBV11-2 and TRBJ2-5; D is perhaps TRBD1 (5 bases). The length of the CDR3 is 12 residues. The germline CDR1 and CDR2 sequences are SGHAT and FQNNGV. The germline V and J ends were trimmed by 7 bases and 7 bases, with 13 bases remaining between them. The CDR3 DNA reads as TGTGCCAGCACAGGGCCACCAGGGACCCAGTACTTC. Amino acids: CASTGPPGTQYF.

This clonotype has a handful of counts. The rearrangement links TRBV29-1 to TRBJ2-5, with D possibly matching TRBD1 (5 bases). Germline CDR1 SQVTM, CDR2 ANQGSEA. Trimming took 3 bases from V and 4 from J, leaving 9 bases between them. The CDR3 is 12 residues long. Here the CDR3 reads CSVDLQGETQYF. The CDR3 DNA follows: TGCAGCGTTGACTTGCAGGGAGAGACCCAGTACTTC.

The V call is TRBV29-1, the J call TRBJ2-4; D is ambiguous. The CDR3 is made up of 10 amino acids. In germline, CDR1 is SQVTM, CDR2 ANQGSEA. With 5 bases removed from V and 4 bases from J, the gap between germline ends came to 3 bases. CDR3: CSVRKNIQYF. Here the CDR3 DNA reads TGCAGCGTTCGAAAAAACATTCAGTACTTC.

The sample holds many counts of this clonotype. This chain connects TRBV7-6 to TRBJ2-2; D not certain. Germline-derived CDR1 and CDR2 are SGHVS and FNYEAQ. This CDR3 is 13 amino acids long. Trimming removed 4 bases from V and 5 bases from J, with 8 bases in between. The CDR3 sequence: CASSSQTTGELFF. The CDR3 DNA follows: TGTGCCAGCAGCTCGCAGACGACCGGGGAGCTGTTTTTT.

This clonotype came up many times. The V and J genes are TRBV18 and TRBJ2-7; the match to TRBD1 covers 7 bases. The CDR3 loop spans 14 amino acids. The germline V gene encodes CDR1 KGHSH and CDR2 LQKENI. The V and J ends lost 0 bases and 5 bases, in that order; junction bases with no gene match: 4. The CDR3 sequence is CASSPPDRTHEQYF. CDR3 nucleotide sequence: TGTGCCAGCTCACCACCGGACAGGACCCACGAGCAGTACTTC.

This clonotype was counted many times. The chain recombines TRBV4-1 with TRBJ1-2, with no clear D. Germline CDR1 and CDR2: MGHRA and YSYEKL. This CDR3 comprises 13 residues. Trimming took 6 bases from V and 0 from J, leaving 8 bases between them. CDR3 residues: CASSTRSNYGYTF. Written as DNA, the CDR3 is TGCGCCAGCAGTACCAGGTCTAACTATGGCTACACCTTC.

This clonotype was picked up many times. This rearrangement joins TRBV18 to TRBJ2-7; maybe TRBD2 (5 bases). CDR1 and CDR2 from the germline V gene are KGHSH and LQKENI. The CDR3 extends over 13 amino acids. Trimming removed 3 bases at V and 7 bases at J, with 13 bases between. The CDR3 DNA follows: TGTGCCAGCTCACCCGGGGAGCTCTTGGAGCAGTACTTC. This codes for CASSPGELLEQYF.

This clonotype has at least ten counts. The chain carries TRBV20-1 and TRBJ1-4; tentative D call: TRBD1 (6 bases). The CDR3 covers 14 residues. V lost 0 bases to trimming and J lost 7 bases, with 12 bases between them. Germline V gives CDR1 DFQATT, CDR2 SNEGSKA (reference sequence). The chain's CDR3 is CSARDQRGGEKLFF. The CDR3 DNA is TGCAGTGCTAGAGATCAGAGAGGGGGTGAAAAACTGTTTTTT.

This clonotype was seen at least ten times. V usage is TRBV18 and J usage is TRBJ1-1; D may be TRBD1 (6 bases). V lost 0 bases and J lost 0, with 14 bases in between. The germline gives CDR1 KGHSH, CDR2 LQKENI. This CDR3 spans 17 amino acids. As DNA, the CDR3 is TGTGCCAGCTCACCACCGGGCGCAGGGGATTTGAACACTGAAGCTTTCTTT. Residues: CASSPPGAGDLNTEAFF.

Worth noting for this clonotype: It is likely a read error: a sequence one base away is far more abundant. The rearrangement joins TRBV7-6 to TRBJ1-2; D not certain. CDR1 is SGHVS and CDR2 is FNYEAQ in the germline V gene. The CDR3 is 17 residues long. The CDR3 here is CAGSTQAQLYSNYGYTF. The CDR3, as DNA: TGTGCCGGCAGCACCCAGGCCCAGCTTTATTCTAACTATGGCTACACCTTC.

The sample holds many counts of this clonotype. The chain couples TRBV9 to TRBJ2-5; TRBD2 aligns across 7 bases. The CDR3 spans 15 residues. Trimming at V came to 3 bases and at J to 2 bases, leaving 7 bases not matched to a gene. The V gene's germline CDR1 is SGDLS and CDR2 YYNGEE. The CDR3, as DNA: TGTGCCAGCAGCGCGGGGACTATACTACAAGAGACCCAGTACTTC. This codes for CASSAGTILQETQYF.

This clonotype was picked up many times. The rearrangement links TRBV12-3 or TRBV12-4 to TRBJ1-3; D is perhaps TRBD1 (5 bases). Trimming stripped 6 bases from V and 1 base from J, with 7 bases between. The CDR3 is 13 residues long. The CDR3, as DNA: TGTGCCAGCAGAGACAGTTCTGGAAACACCATATATTTT. Translating it yields CASRDSSGNTIYF.

This clonotype occurred many times. The chain recombines TRBV9 with TRBJ2-3; 7 bases fit TRBD1. Per the germline V gene, CDR1 is SGDLS and CDR2 is YYNGEE. The CDR3 consists of 14 residues. J was trimmed by 3 bases and V by 3 bases; bases with no gene match: 4. The CDR3 nucleotides read TGTGCCAGCAGCGGACAGGGTGGGACAGATACGCAGTATTTT. Encoded protein: CASSGQGGTDTQYF. The full variable domain, its missing parts supplied by reference TRBV9 and TRBJ2-3, is DSGVTQTPKHLITATGQRVTLRCSPRSGDLSVYWYQQSLDQGLQFLIQYYNGEERAKGNILERFSAQQFPDLHSELNLSSLELGDSALYFCASSGQGGTDTQYFGPGTRLTVL.

This clonotype was seen repeatedly, ten times or more. The rearrangement joins TRBV2 to TRBJ2-1, with 11 bases matching TRBD2. Germline lookup yields CDR1 SNHLY and CDR2 FYNNEI. J was trimmed by 7 bases and V by 6 bases; bases with no gene match: 8. The CDR3 is 15 amino acids. CDR3: CASSYSGGAANEQFF. CDR3 DNA: TGTGCCAGCAGCTATAGCGGGGGGGCTGCAAATGAGCAGTTCTTC.

This clonotype appeared a few times. The CDR3 protein is CAINQGTGGYYEQYF. CDR3 DNA sequence: TGTGCCATCAACCAAGGGACAGGGGGATACTACGAGCAGTACTTC. V is TRBV10-3 and J is TRBJ2-7; TRBD1 agrees at 11 bases. The CDR3 is 15 residues long. J was trimmed by 3 bases and V by 7 bases; bases with no gene match: 8. Germline V gene lookup returns CDR1 ENHRY and CDR2 SYGVKD.

This chain connects TRBV9 to TRBJ2-4; TRBD2 might be the D (5 bases). The CDR3 is 16 residues long. Trimming took 3 bases from V and 4 from J, leaving 17 bases between them. Germline V gives CDR1 SGDLS, CDR2 YYNGEE. CDR3 in DNA: TGTGCCAGCAGCGCGCAGGAATACGGACTTAAAAACATTCAGTACTTC. Translated, it gives CASSAQEYGLKNIQYF.